The clone carrying this T cell receptor (beta chain) has at least ten counts. The antigen is unknown. Building the TCR beta libraries relied on iRepertoire HTBI primers, and CDR3 regions underwent Arm-PCR. TCRdb ran MiXCR on the multiplex PCR reads and lists one entry per CDR3 protein. The sample carries 700,000 or so distinct CDR3 sequences, roughly 30% recorded once. Time point of the sample: persistent/refractory GD, antithyroid drugs over 5 years with positive TRAb. After RNA was extracted from PBMCs, the TCR library was made from it. The CDR3 extends over 14 amino acids. The V gene's germline CDR1 is SGHAT and CDR2 FQNNGV. V lost 4 bases to trimming and J lost 0 bases, with 9 bases between them. The data were obtained in a study of regulatory T cells in long-lasting Graves disease. Notes on the study in general: When disease was persistent, TRBV28, TRBJ1-2 and TRBJ2-5 were the favored segments.

Here the sequenced sample was peripheral blood mononuclear cells (PBMCs), taken when the disease was refractory, from a patient treated with antithyroid drugs. The source of this sequence is a female donor with Graves disease. The chain uses TRBV11-2 and TRBJ2-5; the D is unclear. In DNA, the CDR3 is TGTGCCAGCAGCTCCAGCAGGAACCAAGAGACCCAGTACTTC. It specifies CASSSSRNQETQYF.